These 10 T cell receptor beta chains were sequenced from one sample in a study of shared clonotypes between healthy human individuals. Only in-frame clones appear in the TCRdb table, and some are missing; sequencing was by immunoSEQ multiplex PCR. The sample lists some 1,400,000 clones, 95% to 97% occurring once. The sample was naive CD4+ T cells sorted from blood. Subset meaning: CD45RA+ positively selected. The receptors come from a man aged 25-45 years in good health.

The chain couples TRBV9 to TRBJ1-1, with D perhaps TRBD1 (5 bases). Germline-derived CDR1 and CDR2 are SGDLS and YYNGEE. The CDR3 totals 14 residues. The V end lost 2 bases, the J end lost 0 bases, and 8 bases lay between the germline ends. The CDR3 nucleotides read TGTGCCAGCAGCGTGGGCAGGGTGAACACTGAAGCTTTCTTT. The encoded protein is CASSVGRVNTEAFF.

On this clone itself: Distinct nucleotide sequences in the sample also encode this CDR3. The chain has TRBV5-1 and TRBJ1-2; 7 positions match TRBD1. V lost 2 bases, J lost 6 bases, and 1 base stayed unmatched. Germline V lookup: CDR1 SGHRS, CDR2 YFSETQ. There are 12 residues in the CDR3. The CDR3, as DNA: TGCGCCAGCAGCTTTGACAGGGATGGCTACACCTTC. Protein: CASSFDRDGYTF.

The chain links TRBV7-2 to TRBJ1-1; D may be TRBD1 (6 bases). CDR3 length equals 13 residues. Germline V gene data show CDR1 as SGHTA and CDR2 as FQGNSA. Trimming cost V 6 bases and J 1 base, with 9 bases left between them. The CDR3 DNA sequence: TGTGCCAGCAGGATACAGGGGAACACTGAAGCTTTCTTT. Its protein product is CASRIQGNTEAFF.

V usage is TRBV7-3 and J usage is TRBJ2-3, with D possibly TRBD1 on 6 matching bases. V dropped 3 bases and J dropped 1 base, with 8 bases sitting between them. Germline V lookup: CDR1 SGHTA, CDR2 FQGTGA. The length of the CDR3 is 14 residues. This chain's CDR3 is CASSFNRGTDTQYF. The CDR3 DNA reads TGTGCCAGCAGCTTCAACAGGGGCACAGATACGCAGTATTTT. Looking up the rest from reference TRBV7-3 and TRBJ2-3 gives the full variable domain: GAGVSQTPSNKVTEKGKYVELRCDPISGHTALYWYRQSLGQGPEFLIYFQGTGAADDSGLPNDRFFAVRPEGSVSTLKIQRTERGDSAVYLCASSFNRGTDTQYFGPGTRLTVL.

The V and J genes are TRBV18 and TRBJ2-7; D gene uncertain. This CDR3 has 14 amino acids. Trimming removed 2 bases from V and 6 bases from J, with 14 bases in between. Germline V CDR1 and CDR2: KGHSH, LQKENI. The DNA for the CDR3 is TGTGCCAGCTCACCAGTAAATAATCCGCTCGAGCAGTACTTC. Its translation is CASSPVNNPLEQYF.

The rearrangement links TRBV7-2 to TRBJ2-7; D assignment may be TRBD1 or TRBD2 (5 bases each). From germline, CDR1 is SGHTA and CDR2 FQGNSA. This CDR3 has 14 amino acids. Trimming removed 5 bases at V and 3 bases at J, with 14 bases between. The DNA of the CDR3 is TGTGCCAGCAGCCATACCGGGACCAACTACGAGCAGTACTTC. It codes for CASSHTGTNYEQYF.

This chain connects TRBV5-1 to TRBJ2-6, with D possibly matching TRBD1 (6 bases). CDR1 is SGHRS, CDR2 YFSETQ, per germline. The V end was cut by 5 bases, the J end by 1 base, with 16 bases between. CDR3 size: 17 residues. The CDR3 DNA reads TGCGCCAGCAGTCCGGGACAACTTCTTTCTGGGGCCAACGTCCTGACTTTC. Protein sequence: CASSPGQLLSGANVLTF.

The CDR3 here is CASSTITGSNEQFF. DNA for the CDR3: TGCGCCAGCAGCACCATTACAGGATCGAATGAGCAGTTCTTC. The chain is built from TRBV5-1 and TRBJ2-1; possibly TRBD1 for D (5 bases). Germline CDR1 is SGHRS and CDR2 is YFSETQ. The germline V and J ends were trimmed by 4 bases and 7 bases, with 15 bases remaining between them. CDR3 length: 14 amino acids.

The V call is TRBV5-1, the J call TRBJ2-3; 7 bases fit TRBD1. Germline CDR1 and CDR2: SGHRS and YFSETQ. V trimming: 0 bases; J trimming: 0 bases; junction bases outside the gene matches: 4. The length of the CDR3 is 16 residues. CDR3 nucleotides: TGCGCCAGCAGCTTGGGGACAGGATTAAGCACAGATACGCAGTATTTT. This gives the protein CASSLGTGLSTDTQYF.

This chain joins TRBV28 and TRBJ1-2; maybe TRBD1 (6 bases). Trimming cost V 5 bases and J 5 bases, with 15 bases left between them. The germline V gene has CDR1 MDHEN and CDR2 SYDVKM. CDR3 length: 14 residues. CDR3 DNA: TGTGCCAGCAGTGCAGGGGACCTGGGGTATGGCTACACCTTC. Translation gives CASSAGDLGYGYTF.